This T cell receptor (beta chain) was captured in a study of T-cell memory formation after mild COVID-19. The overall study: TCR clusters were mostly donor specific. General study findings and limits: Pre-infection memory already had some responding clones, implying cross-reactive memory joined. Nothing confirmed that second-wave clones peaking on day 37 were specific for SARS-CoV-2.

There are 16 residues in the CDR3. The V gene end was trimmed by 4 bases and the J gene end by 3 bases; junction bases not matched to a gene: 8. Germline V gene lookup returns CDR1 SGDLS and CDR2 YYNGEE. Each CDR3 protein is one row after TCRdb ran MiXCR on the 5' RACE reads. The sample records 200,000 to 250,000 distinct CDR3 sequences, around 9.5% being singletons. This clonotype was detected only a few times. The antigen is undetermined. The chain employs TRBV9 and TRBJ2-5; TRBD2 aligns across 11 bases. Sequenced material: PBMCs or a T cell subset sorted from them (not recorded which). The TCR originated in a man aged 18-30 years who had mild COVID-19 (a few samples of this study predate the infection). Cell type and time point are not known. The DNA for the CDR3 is TGTGCCAGCAGCCCCCGTAGCGGGGGGGCCGAAGAGACCCAGTACTTC. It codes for CASSPRSGGAEETQYF.